This T cell receptor (beta chain) was captured by sequencing in a study of T cell changes during pregnancy in multiple sclerosis. V trimming: 6 bases; J trimming: 11 bases; junction bases outside the gene matches: 10. This CDR3 spans 14 amino acids. The germline gives CDR1 ENHRY, CDR2 SYGVKD. Clones were sequenced by immunoSEQ multiplex PCR, and TCRdb holds only the in-frame ones, with some missing. Of around 56,000 clones in the sample, around nine tenths were seen once. The chain is built from TRBV10-3 and TRBJ2-5; 12 bases match TRBD2. The material was CD4+ T cells from peripheral blood mononuclear cells, obtained in the third trimester of pregnancy. The source of this sequence is a female donor with multiple sclerosis, enrolled in a pregnancy study. CDR3 amino acids: CAISPSGRAEEQYF. DNA for the CDR3: TGTGCCATCAGCCCTAGCGGGAGGGCGGAGGAGCAGTACTTC.